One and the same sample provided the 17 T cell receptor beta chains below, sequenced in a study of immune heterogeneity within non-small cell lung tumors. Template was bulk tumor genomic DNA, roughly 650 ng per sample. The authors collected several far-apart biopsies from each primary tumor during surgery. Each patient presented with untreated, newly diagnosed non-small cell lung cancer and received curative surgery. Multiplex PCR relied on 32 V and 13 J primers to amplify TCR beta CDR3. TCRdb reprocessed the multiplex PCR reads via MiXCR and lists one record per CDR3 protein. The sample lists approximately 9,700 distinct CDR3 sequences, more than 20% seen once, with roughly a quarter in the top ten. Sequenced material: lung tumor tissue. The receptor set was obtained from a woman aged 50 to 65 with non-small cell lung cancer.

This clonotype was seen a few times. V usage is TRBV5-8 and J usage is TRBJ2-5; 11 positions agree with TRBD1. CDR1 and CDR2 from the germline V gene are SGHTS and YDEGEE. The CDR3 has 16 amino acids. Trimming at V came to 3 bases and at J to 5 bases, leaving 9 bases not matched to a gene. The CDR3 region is CASSSGTGGLPETQYF. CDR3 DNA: TGTGCCAGCAGCTCCGGGACAGGGGGTCTGCCGGAGACCCAGTACTTC.

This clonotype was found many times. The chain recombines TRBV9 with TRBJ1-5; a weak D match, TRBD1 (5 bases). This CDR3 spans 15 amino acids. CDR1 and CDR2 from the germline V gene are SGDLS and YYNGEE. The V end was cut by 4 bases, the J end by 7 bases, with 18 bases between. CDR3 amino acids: CASSPYGTAGQPQHF. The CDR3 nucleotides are TGTGCCAGCAGCCCATACGGGACCGCCGGGCAGCCCCAGCATTTT.

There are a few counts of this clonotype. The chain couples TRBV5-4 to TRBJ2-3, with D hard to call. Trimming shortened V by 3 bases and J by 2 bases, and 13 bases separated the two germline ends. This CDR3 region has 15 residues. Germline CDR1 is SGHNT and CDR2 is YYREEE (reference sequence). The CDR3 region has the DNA TGTGCCAGCAGCTCCTTCGGTAGATACACAGATACGCAGTATTTT. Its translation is CASSSFGRYTDTQYF.

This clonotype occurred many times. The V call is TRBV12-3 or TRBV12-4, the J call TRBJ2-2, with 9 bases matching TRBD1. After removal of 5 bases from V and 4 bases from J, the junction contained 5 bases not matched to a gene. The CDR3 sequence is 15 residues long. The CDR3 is CASSPRTGATGELFF. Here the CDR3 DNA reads TGTGCCAGCAGTCCCCGGACAGGGGCCACCGGGGAGCTGTTTTTT.

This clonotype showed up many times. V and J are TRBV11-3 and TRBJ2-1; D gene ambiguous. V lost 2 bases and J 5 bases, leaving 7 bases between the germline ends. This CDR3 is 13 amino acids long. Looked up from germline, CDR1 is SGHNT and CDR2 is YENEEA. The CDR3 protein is CASSLTDDNEQFF. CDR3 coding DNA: TGTGCCAGCAGCTTAACCGACGACAATGAGCAGTTCTTC.

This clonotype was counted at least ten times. CDR3 coding DNA: TGTGCCAGCAGAAGGGGTGGGACGGCGAACACTGAAGCTTTCTTT. This encodes CASRRGGTANTEAFF. The J gene is TRBJ1-1, the V gene TRBV6-1; TRBD1 might be the D (5 bases). The CDR3 totals 15 residues. Germline assignment: CDR1 MNHNS and CDR2 SASEGT. The V end lost 6 bases, the J end lost 1 base, and 15 bases lay between the germline ends.

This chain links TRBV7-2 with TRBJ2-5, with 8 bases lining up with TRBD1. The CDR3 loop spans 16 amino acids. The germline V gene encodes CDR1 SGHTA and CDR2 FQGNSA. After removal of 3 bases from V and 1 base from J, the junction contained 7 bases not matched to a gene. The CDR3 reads CASSFSGGSVQETQYF. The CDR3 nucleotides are TGTGCCAGCAGCTTTTCAGGGGGCTCGGTCCAAGAGACCCAGTACTTC.

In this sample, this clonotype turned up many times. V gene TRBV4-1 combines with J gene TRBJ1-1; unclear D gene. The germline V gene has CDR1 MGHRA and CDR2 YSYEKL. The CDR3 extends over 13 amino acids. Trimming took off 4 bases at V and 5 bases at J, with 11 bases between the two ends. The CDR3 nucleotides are TGCGCCAGCAGCCCCCGTTTCGGGACTGAAGCTTTCTTT. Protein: CASSPRFGTEAFF.

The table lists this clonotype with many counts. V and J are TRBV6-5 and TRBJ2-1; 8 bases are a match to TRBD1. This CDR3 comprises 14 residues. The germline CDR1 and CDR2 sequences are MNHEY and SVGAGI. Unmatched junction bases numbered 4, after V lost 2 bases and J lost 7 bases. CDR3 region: CASSYNRGKNEQFF. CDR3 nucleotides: TGTGCCAGCAGTTACAACAGGGGGAAGAATGAGCAGTTCTTC.

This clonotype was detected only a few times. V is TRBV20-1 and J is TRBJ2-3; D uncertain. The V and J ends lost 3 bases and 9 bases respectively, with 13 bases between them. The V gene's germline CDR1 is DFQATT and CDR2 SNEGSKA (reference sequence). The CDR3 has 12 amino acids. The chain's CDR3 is CSASARMSTQYF. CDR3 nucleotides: TGCAGTGCTAGCGCTAGAATGTCCACGCAGTATTTT.

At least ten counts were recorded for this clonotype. CDR3 in amino acids: CASSLLGSNYGYTF. Here the CDR3 DNA reads TGTGCCAGCAGTTTATTGGGCAGTAACTATGGCTACACCTTC. The chain carries TRBV27 and TRBJ1-2; D gene uncertain. This CDR3 is 14 amino acids long. The germline V gene has CDR1 MNHEY and CDR2 SMNVEV (reference sequence). Trimming left V 1 base short and J 1 base short, with 7 bases between.

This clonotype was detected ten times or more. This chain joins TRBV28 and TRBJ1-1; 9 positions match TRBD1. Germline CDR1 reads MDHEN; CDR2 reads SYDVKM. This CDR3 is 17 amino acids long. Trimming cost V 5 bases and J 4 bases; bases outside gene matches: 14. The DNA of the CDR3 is TGTGCCAGCAGTCCTCGGGGACAGGGCTTATGGGGCACTGAAGCTTTCTTT. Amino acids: CASSPRGQGLWGTEAFF.

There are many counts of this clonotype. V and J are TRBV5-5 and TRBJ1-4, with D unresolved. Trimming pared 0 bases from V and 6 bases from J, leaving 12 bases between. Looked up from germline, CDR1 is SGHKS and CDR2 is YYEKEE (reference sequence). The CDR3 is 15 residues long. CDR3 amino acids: CASSLDGMEDEKLFF. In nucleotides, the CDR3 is TGTGCCAGCAGCTTGGATGGGATGGAGGATGAAAAACTGTTTTTT.

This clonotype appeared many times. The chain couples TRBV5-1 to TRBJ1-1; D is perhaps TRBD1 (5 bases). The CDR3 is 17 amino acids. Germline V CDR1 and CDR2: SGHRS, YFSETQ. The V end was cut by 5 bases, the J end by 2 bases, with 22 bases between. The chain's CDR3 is CASRSGGHGALNTEAFF. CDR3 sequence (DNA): TGCGCCAGCAGAAGCGGAGGCCACGGGGCTTTAAACACTGAAGCTTTCTTT.

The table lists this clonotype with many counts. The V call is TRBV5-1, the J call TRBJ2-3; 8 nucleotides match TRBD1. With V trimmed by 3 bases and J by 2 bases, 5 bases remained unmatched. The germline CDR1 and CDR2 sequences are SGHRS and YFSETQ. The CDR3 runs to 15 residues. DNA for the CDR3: TGCGCCAGCAGCTCGTGGGGACAGGTCACAGATACGCAGTATTTT. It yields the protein CASSSWGQVTDTQYF.

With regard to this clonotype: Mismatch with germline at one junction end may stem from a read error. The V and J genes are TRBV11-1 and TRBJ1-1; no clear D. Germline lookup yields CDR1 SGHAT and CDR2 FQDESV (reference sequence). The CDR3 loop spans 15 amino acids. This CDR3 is CASSCIEGANTGAFF. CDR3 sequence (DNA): TGTGCCAGCAGCTGTATTGAGGGCGCGAACACTGGAGCTTTCTTT.

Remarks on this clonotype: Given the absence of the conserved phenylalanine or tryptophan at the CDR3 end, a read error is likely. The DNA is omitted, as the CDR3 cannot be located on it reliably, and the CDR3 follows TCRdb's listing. CDR3 amino acids: CASSFYWTAAYEQYFGP. V is TRBV6-9 and J is TRBJ2-3; the table's D call, TRBD1, has no DNA check behind it. Looked up from germline, CDR1 is MNHGY and CDR2 is SVAAGI. The CDR3 length equals 17 residues, ends included.